These T cell receptor beta chains were read from a single sample in a study of PD-L1 blockade in urothelial cancer. Repertoires were generated with immunoSEQ multiplex PCR, while TCRdb's copy carries only in-frame clones and drops some. This sample has approximately 50,000 clones; more than 75% occur once, and the top ten carry roughly 2.5%. The source material was PBMCs, sampled around atezolizumab (anti-PD-L1) treatment. These receptors came from a man aged 55 to 70 with urothelial cancer. Both conserved end residues are part of each CDR3. Fields, in order: D gene, clone size, V gene, J gene, CDR3 DNA, CDR3 protein. D genes are given only for firm matches. Not all rows give a size; the values are once, few, many and, for expanded clones, a class.

.	few	TRBV30	TRBJ2-2	TGTGCCTGGAAGGGGGACCAATCCACCGGGGAGCTGTTTTTT	CAWKGDQSTGELFF
.	.	TRBV4-2	TRBJ2-7	TGTGCCAGCAGCCAAGACGTCGAGAGAAGCGAGCAGTACTTC	CASSQDVERSEQYF
.	few	TRBV19	TRBJ2-5	TGTGCCAGCCAGGGGGGAACGGAGACCCAGTACTTC	CASQGGTETQYF
.	.	TRBV7-7	TRBJ2-3	TGTGCCAGCAGCCCATCGCTAGGGGGTACAGATACGCAGTATTTT	CASSPSLGGTDTQYF
.	.	TRBV15	TRBJ1-1	TGTGCCACCAGCGGCTGGGGGGGGAACGCTGAAGCTTTCTTT	CATSGWGGNAEAFF
.	.	TRBV5-1	TRBJ2-7	TGCGCCAGCAGCTCAGCAGGGGATACCTACGAGCAGTACTTC	CASSSAGDTYEQYF
TRBD1	.	TRBV23-1	TRBJ2-4	TGCGCCAGCAGTCAACCCCCTGGACAGGGTAACATTCAGTACTTC	CASSQPPGQGNIQYF
.	.	TRBV6-5	TRBJ2-7	TGTGCCAGCAGTGAGCAGGGGTACGAGCAGTACTTC	CASSEQGYEQYF
TRBD2	.	TRBV6-6	TRBJ2-3	TGTGCCAGCAATTTAGCGGGAGTTGGGGGTACGCAGTATTTT	CASNLAGVGGTQYF
TRBD2	.	TRBV5-1	TRBJ2-2	TGCGCCAGCAGCCCCGGACTAGCGGGAGGATATACCGGGGAGCTGTTTTTT	CASSPGLAGGYTGELFF
.	few	TRBV6-5	TRBJ2-2	TGTGCCAGCCGACAGCTGGGGTCGACCGGGGAGCTGTTTTTT	CASRQLGSTGELFF
TRBD2	.	TRBV9	TRBJ2-5	TGTGCCAGCAACCCGAGCGGGGGGGCCATGGGGACCCAGTACTTC	CASNPSGGAMGTQYF
.	.	TRBV9	TRBJ1-6	TGTGCCAGCAGCGCATCCAAAGGGGGCTCCTATAATTCACCCCTCCACTTT	CASSASKGGSYNSPLHF
TRBD2	.	TRBV2	TRBJ2-3	TGTGCCAGCACTCTCGGACTAGCGGGGGATACGCAGTATTTT	CASTLGLAGDTQYF